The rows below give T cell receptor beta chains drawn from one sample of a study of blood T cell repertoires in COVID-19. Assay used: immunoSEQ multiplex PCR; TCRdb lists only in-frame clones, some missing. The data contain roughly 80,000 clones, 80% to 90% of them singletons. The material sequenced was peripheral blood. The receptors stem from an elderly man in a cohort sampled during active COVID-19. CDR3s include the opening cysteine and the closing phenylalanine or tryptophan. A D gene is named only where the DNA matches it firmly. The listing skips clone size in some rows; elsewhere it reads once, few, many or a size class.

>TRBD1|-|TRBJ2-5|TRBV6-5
TGTGCCAGCAGTTACCCGGGACAGCCGCAAGAGACCCAGTACTTC
CASSYPGQPQETQYF
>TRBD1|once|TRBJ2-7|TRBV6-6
TGTGCCAGCAGTCGGACCGGGACAGGGGGCTACGAGCAGTACTTC
CASSRTGTGGYEQYF
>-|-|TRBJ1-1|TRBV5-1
TGCGCCAGCAGCCCAGGTCCCGGAAGGGGTACTGAAGCTTTCTTT
CASSPGPGRGTEAFF
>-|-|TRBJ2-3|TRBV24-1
TGTGCCACCAGAGACCCGGGTAAGGGCACAGATACGCAGTATTTT
CATRDPGKGTDTQYF
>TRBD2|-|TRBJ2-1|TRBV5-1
TGCGCCAGCAGCCCGGCGGGCGGGGGGCGTTACAATGAGCAGTTCTTC
CASSPAGGGRYNEQFF
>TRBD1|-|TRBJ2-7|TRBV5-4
TGTGCCAGCAGCCTTAGAGGGACAGAGAAGCAGTACTTC
CASSLRGTEKQYF
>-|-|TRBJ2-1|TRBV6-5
TGTGCCAGCAGTTACCGGGTGGCAGGGGGGCAAAATGAGCAGTTCTTC
CASSYRVAGGQNEQFF
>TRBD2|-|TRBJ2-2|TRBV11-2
TGTGCCAGCAGCTCTACTAGCGGGGGGAACGGGGAGCTGTTTTTT
CASSSTSGGNGELFF
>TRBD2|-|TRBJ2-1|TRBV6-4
TGTGCCAGCAGTGACTGGGCTAGCGGGGGGGCCTACAATGAGCAGTTCTTC
CASSDWASGGAYNEQFF
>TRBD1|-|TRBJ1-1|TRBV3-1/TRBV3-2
TGTGCGAGCGGACAGGGGGCTAGGACTGAAGCTTTCTTT
CASGQGARTEAFF
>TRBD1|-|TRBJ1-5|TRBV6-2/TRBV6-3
TGTGCCAGCAGTTCACAGGGGGATTATCAGCCCCAGCATTTT
CASSSQGDYQPQHF
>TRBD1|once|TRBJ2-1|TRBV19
TGTGCCAGTAGGCGGACAGGTTTGTACAATGAGCAGTTCTTC
CASRRTGLYNEQFF
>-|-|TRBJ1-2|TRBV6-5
TGTGCCAGCGGCCCCGTGTATGACTACACCTTC
CASGPVYDYTF
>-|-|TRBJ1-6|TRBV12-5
TGTGCTAGTGGACGCGACAGCCTTTATAATTCACCCCTCCACTTT
CASGRDSLYNSPLHF
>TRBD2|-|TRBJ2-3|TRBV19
TGTGCCAGTAGGGGACTAGCGGGGGGCACAGATACGCAGTATTTT
CASRGLAGGTDTQYF
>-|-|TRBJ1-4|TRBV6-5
TGTGCCAGCAGTACCGACAGGACTAATGAAAAACTGTTTTTT
CASSTDRTNEKLFF
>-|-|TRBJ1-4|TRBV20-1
TGCAGTGCTAGTCGGGCAACTAATGAAAAACTGTTTTTT
CSASRATNEKLFF
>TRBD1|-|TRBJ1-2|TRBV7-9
TGTGCCAGCAGCTTAGAGGTCGTCAGGGGGATCAACACCTTC
CASSLEVVRGINTF
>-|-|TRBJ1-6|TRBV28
TGTGCCAGCAGTTTAGCGGGGAATCAACTCCACTTT
CASSLAGNQLHF
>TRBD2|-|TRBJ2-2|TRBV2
TGTGCCAGCAGTTTTAGCGGGGGGGCGTACACCGGGGAGCTGTTTTTT
CASSFSGGAYTGELFF
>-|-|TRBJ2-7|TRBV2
TGTGCCAGCATCGAGGAAGGGGACGAGCAGTACTTC
CASIEEGDEQYF
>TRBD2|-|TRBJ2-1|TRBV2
TGTGCCAGCAGCGTAGGACTAGCGGGTAATGAGCAGTTCTTC
CASSVGLAGNEQFF
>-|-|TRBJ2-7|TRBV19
TGTGCCAGTAGGACCGGGACAAACACCTACGAGCAGTACTTC
CASRTGTNTYEQYF
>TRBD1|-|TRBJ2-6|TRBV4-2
TGTGCCAGCAGCCTTGGGGACAGGATAAGTTCTGGGGCCAACGTCCTGACTTTC
CASSLGDRISSGANVLTF
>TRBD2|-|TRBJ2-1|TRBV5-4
TGTGCCAGCAGCTTGAAGCGGGGGGGCGGTGAGCAGTTCTTC
CASSLKRGGGEQFF
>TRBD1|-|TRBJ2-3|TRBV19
TGTGCCAGTAGGGGACAGGGAGGCACAGATACGCAGTATTTT
CASRGQGGTDTQYF
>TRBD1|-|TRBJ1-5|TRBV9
TGTGCCAGCAGCGTAGGGCAGGGGGCTTGGCAGCCCCAGCATTTT
CASSVGQGAWQPQHF
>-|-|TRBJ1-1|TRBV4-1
TGCGCCAGCAGCCAAGCTCAGTGGAAGGAGGGTGAAGCTTTCTTT
CASSQAQWKEGEAFF
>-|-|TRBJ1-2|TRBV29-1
TGCAGCGCCGACCAGGGTTACTATGGCTACACCTTC
CSADQGYYGYTF
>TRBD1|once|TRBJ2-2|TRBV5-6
TGTGCCAGCGGAGAACAGGGGGGCACCGGGGAGCTGTTTTTT
CASGEQGGTGELFF
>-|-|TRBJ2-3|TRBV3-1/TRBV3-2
TGTGCCAGCAGCCAAGCGGGCAAGATAGCGGTTGCTACGCAGTATTTT
CASSQAGKIAVATQYF
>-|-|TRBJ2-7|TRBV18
TGTGCCAGCTCACCATCACCAGGGGTCTACGAGCAGTACTTC
CASSPSPGVYEQYF
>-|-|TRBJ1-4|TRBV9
TGTGCCAGCAGCCTTATGGGGGGGACTAATGAAAAACTGTTTTTT
CASSLMGGTNEKLFF
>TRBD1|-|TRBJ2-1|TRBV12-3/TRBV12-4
TGTGCCACCAGAGGGGGCACGGACAATGAGCAGTTCTTC
CATRGGTDNEQFF
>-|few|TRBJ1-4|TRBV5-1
TGCGCCAGCAGCCCGGGGATAGGTGCAACTAATGAAAAACTGTTTTTT
CASSPGIGATNEKLFF
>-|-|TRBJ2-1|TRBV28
TGTGCCAGCAGAAAACAGGGATACAGCTCCTACAATGAGCAGTTCTTC
CASRKQGYSSYNEQFF
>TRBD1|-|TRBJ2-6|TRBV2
TGTGCCAGCAGTCCACAGGGGGCTGGGGCCAACGTCCTGACTTTC
CASSPQGAGANVLTF
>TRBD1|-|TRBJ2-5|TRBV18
TGTGCCAGCTCACCAGTCCGGGACAGCCAAGAGACCCAGTACTTC
CASSPVRDSQETQYF
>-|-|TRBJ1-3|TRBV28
TGTGCCAGCAGTTCAGGGTTTGACACCATATATTTT
CASSSGFDTIYF
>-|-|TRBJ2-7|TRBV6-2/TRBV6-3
TGTGCCAGCAGTTACAATCTAGGCTACGAGCAGTACTTC
CASSYNLGYEQYF
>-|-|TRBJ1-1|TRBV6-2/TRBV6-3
TGTGCCAGCAGTTACTCCTCTACGCGAGCTTTCTTT
CASSYSSTRAFF
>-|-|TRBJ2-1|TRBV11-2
TGTGCCAGCAGCTTAGACCTTTCGGGTTACAATGAGCAGTTCTTC
CASSLDLSGYNEQFF
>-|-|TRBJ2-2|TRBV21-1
TGTGCCAGCAGCAAAGTAGGGGACAGGGCGAACACCGGGGAGCTGTTTTTT
CASSKVGDRANTGELFF